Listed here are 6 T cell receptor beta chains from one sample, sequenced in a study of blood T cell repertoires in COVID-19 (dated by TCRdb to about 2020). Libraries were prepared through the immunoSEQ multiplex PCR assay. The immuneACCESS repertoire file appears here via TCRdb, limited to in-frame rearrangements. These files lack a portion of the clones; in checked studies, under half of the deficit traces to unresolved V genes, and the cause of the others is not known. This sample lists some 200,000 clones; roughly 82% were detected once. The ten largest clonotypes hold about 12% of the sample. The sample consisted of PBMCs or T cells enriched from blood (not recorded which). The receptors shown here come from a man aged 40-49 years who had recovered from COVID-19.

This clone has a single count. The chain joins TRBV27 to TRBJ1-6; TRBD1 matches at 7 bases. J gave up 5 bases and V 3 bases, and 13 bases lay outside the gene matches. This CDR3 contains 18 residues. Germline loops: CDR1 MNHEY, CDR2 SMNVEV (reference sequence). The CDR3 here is CASSFQRQGLRHNSPLHF. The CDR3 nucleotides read TGTGCCAGCAGTTTCCAAAGACAGGGTTTACGCCATAATTCACCCCTCCACTTT.

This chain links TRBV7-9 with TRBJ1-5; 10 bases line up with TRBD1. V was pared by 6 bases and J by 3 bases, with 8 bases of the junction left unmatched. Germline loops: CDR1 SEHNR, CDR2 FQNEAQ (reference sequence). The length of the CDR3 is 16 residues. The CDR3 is CASSPGTGVANQPQHF. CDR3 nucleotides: TGTGCCAGCAGTCCTGGGACAGGGGTCGCCAATCAGCCCCAGCATTTT.

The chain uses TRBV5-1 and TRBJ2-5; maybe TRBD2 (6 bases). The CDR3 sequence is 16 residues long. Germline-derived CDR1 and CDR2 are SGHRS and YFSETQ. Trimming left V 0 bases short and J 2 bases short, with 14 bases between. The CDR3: CASSLGDVGLQETQYF. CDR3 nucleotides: TGCGCCAGCAGCTTGGGGGACGTAGGACTACAAGAGACCCAGTACTTC.

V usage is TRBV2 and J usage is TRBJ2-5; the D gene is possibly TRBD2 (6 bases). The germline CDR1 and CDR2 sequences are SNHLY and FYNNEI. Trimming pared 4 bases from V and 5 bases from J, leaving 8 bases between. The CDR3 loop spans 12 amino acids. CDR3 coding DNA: TGTGCCAGCAGTGGCCGGGGGGAGACCCAGTACTTC. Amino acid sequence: CASSGRGETQYF.

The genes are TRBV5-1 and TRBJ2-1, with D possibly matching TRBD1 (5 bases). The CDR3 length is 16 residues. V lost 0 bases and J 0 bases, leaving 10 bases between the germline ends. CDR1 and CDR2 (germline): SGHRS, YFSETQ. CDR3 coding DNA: TGCGCCAGCAGCTTGGGGGGCGGTAGCTCCTACAATGAGCAGTTCTTC. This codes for CASSLGGGSSYNEQFF.

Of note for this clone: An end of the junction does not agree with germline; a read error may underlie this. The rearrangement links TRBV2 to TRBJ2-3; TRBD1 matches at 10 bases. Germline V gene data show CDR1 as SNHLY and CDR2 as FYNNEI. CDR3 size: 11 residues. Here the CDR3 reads CASSRDRGRDF. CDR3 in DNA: TGTGCCAGCAGCCGGGACAGGGGAAGGGATTTT.